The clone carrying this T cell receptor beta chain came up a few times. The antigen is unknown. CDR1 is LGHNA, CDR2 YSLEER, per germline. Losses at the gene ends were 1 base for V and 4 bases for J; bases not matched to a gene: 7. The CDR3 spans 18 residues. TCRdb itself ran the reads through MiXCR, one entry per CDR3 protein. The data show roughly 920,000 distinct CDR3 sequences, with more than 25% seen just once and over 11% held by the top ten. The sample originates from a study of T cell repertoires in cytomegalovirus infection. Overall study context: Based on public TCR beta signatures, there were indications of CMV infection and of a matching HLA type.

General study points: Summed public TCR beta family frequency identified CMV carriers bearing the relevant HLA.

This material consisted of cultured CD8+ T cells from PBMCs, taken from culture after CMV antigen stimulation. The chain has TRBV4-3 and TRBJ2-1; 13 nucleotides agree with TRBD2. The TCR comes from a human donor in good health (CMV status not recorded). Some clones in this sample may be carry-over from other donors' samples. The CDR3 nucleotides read TGCGCCAGCAGCCAAGTACCCTCGACTAGCGGGGGGTACAATGAGCAGTTCTTC. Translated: CASSQVPSTSGGYNEQFF.